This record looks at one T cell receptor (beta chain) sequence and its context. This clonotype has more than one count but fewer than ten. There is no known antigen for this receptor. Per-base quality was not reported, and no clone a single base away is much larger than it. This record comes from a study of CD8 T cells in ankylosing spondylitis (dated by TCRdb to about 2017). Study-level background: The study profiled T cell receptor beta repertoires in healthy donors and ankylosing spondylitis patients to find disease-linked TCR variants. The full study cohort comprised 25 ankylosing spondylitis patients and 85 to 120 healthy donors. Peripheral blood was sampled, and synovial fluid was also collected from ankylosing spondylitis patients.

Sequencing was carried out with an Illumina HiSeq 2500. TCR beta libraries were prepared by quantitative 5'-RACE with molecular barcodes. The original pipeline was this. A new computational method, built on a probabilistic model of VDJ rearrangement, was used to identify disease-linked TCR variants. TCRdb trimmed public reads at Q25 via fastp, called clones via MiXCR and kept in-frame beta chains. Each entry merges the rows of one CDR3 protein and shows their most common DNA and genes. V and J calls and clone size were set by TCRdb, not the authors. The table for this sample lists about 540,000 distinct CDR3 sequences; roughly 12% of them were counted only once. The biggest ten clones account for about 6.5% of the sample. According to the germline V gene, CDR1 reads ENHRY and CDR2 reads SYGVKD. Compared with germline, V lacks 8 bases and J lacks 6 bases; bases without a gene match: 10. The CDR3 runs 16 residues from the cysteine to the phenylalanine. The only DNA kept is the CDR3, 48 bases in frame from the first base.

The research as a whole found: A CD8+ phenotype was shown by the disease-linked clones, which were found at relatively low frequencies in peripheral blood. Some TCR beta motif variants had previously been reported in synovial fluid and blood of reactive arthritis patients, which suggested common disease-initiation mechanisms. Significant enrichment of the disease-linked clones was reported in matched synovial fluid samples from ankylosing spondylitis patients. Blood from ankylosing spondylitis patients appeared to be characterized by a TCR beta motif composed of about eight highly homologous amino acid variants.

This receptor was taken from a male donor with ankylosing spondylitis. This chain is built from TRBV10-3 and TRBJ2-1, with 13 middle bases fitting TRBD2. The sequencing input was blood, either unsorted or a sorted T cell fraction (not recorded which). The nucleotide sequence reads TGTGCCATCGGTAATTCGGGACTAGCGGGATCCAATGAGCAGTTCTTC. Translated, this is CAIGNSGLAGSNEQFF.